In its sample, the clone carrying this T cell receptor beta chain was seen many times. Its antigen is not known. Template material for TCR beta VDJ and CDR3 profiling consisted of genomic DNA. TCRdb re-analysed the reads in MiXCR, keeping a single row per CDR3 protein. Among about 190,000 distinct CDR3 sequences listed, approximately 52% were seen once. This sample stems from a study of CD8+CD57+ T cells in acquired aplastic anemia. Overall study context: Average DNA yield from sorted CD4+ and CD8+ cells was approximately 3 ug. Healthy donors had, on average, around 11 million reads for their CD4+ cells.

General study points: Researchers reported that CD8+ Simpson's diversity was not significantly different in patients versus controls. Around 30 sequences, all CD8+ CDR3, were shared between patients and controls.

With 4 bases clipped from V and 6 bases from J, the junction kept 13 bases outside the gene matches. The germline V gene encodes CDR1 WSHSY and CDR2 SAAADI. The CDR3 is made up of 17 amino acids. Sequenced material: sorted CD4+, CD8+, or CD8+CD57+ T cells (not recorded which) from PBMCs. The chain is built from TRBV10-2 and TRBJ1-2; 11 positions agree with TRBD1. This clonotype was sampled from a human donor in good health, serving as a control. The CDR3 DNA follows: TGCGCCAGCAGTGGGCCTGCGGACAGGGGGCGCTTGGATGGCTACACCTTC. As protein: CASSGPADRGRLDGYTF.